This T cell receptor beta chain was retrieved from a study of response to subunit inactivated influenza vaccine. This clonotype showed up just a few times. As yet, its antigen is unknown. Study results and caveats: T cells newly recruited by each seasonal influenza vaccination are few, the authors suggested.

With 8 bases removed from V and 0 bases from J, the gap between germline ends came to 13 bases. The germline V gene has CDR1 LNHNV and CDR2 YYDKDF (reference sequence). The CDR3 has 15 amino acids. TCRdb re-analysed the RT-PCR reads in MiXCR, keeping a single row per CDR3 protein. The table records some 800,000 distinct CDR3 sequences, about 20% of them present only once. This chain connects TRBV15 to TRBJ1-4, with a weak D call TRBD1 (6 bases). The source was PBMCs from blood, collected more than 4 days after vaccination. The receptor was derived from a man between 50 and 59 years old who received an inactivated influenza vaccine. As DNA, the CDR3 is TGTGCCACCGGGGGGGCAGGGGCAACTAATGAAAAACTGTTTTTT. Translating gives CATGGAGATNEKLFF.